This TCR beta chain appears in the sequencing data of a study of shared clonotypes between healthy human individuals. Study-level points and caveats: Sampling covered nothing but blood. Tissue TCR repertoires likely differ from those found in blood.

The donor cohort consisted entirely of Caucasian adults residing in Nashville, Tennessee. Germline values: CDR1 SGHNT, CDR2 YYREEE (reference sequence). Trimming took 4 bases from V and 4 from J; bases not matched to a gene: 11. The CDR3 length is 16 residues. Authors' processing steps: ImmunoSEQ supplied junction-only sequences lacking quality scores, so filtering was different. Sequencing was performed with immunoSEQ multiplex PCR; in TCRdb, only in-frame clones are kept and a portion is missing. V, J and clone size are taken as reported in that table, and D and trimming were inferred from the DNA itself. The table shows about 1 million clones, with roughly 75% occurring only once. As concerns this clone: Its specificity is not known.

The clonotype was recovered from a man between 18 and 29 years old in good health. Sequenced input: memory CD4+ T cells sorted from blood. Subset defined: CD45RA-negative fraction. The rearrangement links TRBV5-4 to TRBJ1-2; 9 bases map to TRBD1. The CDR3: CASSQTPGQGFYGYTF. The CDR3 nucleotides are TGTGCCAGCAGCCAGACTCCGGGACAGGGATTCTATGGCTACACCTTC.